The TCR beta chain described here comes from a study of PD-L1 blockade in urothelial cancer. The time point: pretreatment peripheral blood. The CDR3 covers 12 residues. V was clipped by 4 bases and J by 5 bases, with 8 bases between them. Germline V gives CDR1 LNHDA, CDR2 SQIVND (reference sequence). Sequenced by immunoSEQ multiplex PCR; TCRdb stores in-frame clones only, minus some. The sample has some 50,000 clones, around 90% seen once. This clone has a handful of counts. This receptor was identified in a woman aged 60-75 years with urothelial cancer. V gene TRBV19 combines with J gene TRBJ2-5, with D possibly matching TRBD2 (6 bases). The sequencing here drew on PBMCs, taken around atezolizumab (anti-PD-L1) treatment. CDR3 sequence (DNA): TGTGCCAGTAGTACTGGGAGGGAGACCCAGTACTTC. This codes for CASSTGRETQYF.